This T cell receptor (beta chain) was identified during a study of tumor-infiltrating lymphocytes in primary liver carcinoma. The tissue used was unsorted bulk material of about 19-30 mg. RNA and DNA were co-extracted from it with the AllPrep DNA/RNA mini kit. Chronic HBV infection, untreated so far, was present in the patients. Total RNA amounting to 500 ng was the source from which TCR beta cDNA was made with a constant-region primer. Library construction for TCR beta comprised three nested multiplex PCR rounds performed with slightly modified ARM-PCR. Via MiXCR, TCRdb re-called the multiplex PCR reads, giving one row per CDR3 protein. Here the sample spans fewer than 250,000 distinct CDR3 sequences, 85% being singletons. A word on this clonotype: A read error may account for a junction end that differs from germline.

The sequence was obtained from a man between 40 and 49 years old with primary liver carcinoma and hepatitis B virus infection. The sample comprised tumor tissue from primary liver carcinoma.

CDR3 nucleotide sequence: TGTGCCAGCAGAAATAGCGGGAGCTCATACAATGAGAAGTTCTTC. Translating it yields CASRNSGSSYNEKFF. This sequence joins TRBV28 and TRBJ2-1; 9 bases agree with TRBD2. The germline V gene encodes CDR1 MDHEN and CDR2 SYDVKM. The length of the CDR3 is 15 residues.